This TCR beta chain is drawn from a study of blood T cells in healthy people across ages. Healthy individuals of Caucasian origin from Russia, aged roughly 6 to 100, served as donors. Total RNA extraction produced at least 5.5 micrograms (per sample) for the study. This clonotype was seen at least ten times. The antigen remains undetermined. This CDR3 spans 12 amino acids. V was shortened by 5 bases and J by 7 bases, with 11 bases between the two germline ends. Germline values: CDR1 MNHNY, CDR2 SVGAGI (reference sequence). General study findings and limits: Across the age range, TCR beta diversity per million T cells fell in a roughly linear way.

It was with a sample-barcoded 5' primer and a J-beta primer mix that a second PCR of about 6 to 12 cycles was run. TCRdb re-derived calls from the 5' RACE reads in MiXCR, one entry per CDR3 protein. The sample shows under 2 million distinct CDR3 sequences, 30% to 40% of them seen only once. This receptor was taken from a woman aged 25 to 39 in good health. Input material: blood. The V and J genes are TRBV6-6 and TRBJ1-2, with D tentatively TRBD1 (5 bases). CDR3 coding DNA: TGTGCCAGCAGTCTCGACAGCCTTGGCTACACCTTC. Translation gives CASSLDSLGYTF.